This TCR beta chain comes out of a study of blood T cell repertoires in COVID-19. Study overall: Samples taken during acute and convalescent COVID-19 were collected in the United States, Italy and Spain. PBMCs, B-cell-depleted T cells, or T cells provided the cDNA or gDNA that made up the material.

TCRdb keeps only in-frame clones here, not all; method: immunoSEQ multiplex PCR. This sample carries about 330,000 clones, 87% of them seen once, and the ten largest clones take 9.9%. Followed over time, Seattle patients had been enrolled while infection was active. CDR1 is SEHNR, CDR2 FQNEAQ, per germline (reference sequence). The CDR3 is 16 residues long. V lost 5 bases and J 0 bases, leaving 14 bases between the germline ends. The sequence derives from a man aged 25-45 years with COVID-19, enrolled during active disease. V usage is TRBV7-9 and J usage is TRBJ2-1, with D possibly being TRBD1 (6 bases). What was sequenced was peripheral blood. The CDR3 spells CASSTDRDSSYNEQFF. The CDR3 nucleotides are TGTGCCAGCAGCACGGACAGAGACAGCTCCTACAATGAGCAGTTCTTC.